This passage covers 17 T cell receptor beta chains from one sample sequenced in a study of identical twins. MiXCR, run by TCRdb on the 5' RACE reads, gives a single entry per CDR3 protein. Of about 340,000 distinct CDR3 sequences listed, more than 9% are singletons. The data also belong to a second study, concerning yellow fever vaccine responses in identical twins.

The sequencing sample was made of CD8+ T cells sorted from blood. These receptors were collected from a woman aged 18-29 years in good health.

The chain employs TRBV7-9 and TRBJ2-3; 7 bases line up with TRBD1. Germline CDR1 and CDR2: SEHNR and FQNEAQ (reference sequence). V lost 5 bases and J lost 8; bases outside the gene matches: 7. CDR3 length: 13 amino acids. The CDR3 sequence is CASSILGQRTQYF. DNA of the CDR3: TGTGCCAGCAGCATACTGGGACAGCGTACGCAGTATTTT.

This chain connects TRBV7-9 to TRBJ1-5; a possible D gene is TRBD1 (6 bases). The V gene's germline CDR1 is SEHNR and CDR2 FQNEAQ (reference sequence). V lost 2 bases to trimming and J lost 7 bases, with 18 bases between them. The CDR3 contains 16 residues. CDR3 residues: CASSLSTGQWGQPQHF. CDR3 coding DNA: TGTGCCAGCAGCTTATCGACTGGACAGTGGGGACAGCCCCAGCATTTT.

This clonotype was seen only a few times. V usage is TRBV6-5 and J usage is TRBJ2-1, with a tentative D call TRBD2 (7 bases). V gave up 2 bases and J gave up 10 bases, with 12 bases separating them. From germline, CDR1 is MNHEY and CDR2 SVGAGI. CDR3 length equals 13 residues. The CDR3 DNA is TGTGCCAGCAGTTACGGGGGGGCTCAAGAGCAGTTCTTC. Protein product: CASSYGGAQEQFF.

This clonotype was seen a handful of times. V and J are TRBV3-1 and TRBJ2-3; D not resolved. The CDR3 runs 16 residues. Trimming shortened V by 4 bases and J by 6 bases, and 20 bases separated the two germline ends. The germline V gene has CDR1 LGHDT and CDR2 YNNKEL (reference sequence). The CDR3 protein is CASSLEAVGLYDTQYF. DNA of the CDR3: TGTGCCAGCAGCCTCGAGGCCGTCGGATTATACGATACGCAGTATTTT.

The chain links TRBV7-8 to TRBJ1-5; TRBD1 is a possible D gene (6 bases). CDR3 length: 17 residues. Germline V gene data show CDR1 as SGHVS and CDR2 as FQNEAQ. V was shortened by 3 bases and J by 2 bases, with 17 bases between the two germline ends. Here the CDR3 DNA reads TGTGCCAGCAGCTTTCAAGGGAGCAGGGGTGGCAATCAGCCCCAGCATTTT. It is translated as CASSFQGSRGGNQPQHF. Combining the CDR3 with reference TRBV7-8 and TRBJ1-5 gives the whole variable domain GAGVSQSPRYKVAKRGQDVALRCDPISGHVSLFWYQQALGQGPEFLTYFQNEAQLDKSGLPSDRFFAERPEGSVSTLKIQRTQQEDSAVYLCASSFQGSRGGNQPQHFGDGTRLSIL.

To note about this clonotype: A much larger clone differs by one base, so this may be a read error. The chain combines TRBV4-2 with TRBJ2-3, with TRBD2 as a possible D gene (5 bases). The germline CDR1 and CDR2 sequences are LGHNA and YNFKEQ. This CDR3 contains 18 residues. CDR3 bases: TGTGCCAGGAGCCAAAGTAACGAGGGATTCTCGGGGACAGATACGCAGTATTTT. Protein product: CARSQSNEGFSGTDTQYF.

This clonotype was counted at least ten times. V usage is TRBV20-1 and J usage is TRBJ1-1; 7 nucleotides line up with TRBD1. The CDR3 length is 12 residues. Trimming at V came to 5 bases and at J to 1 base, leaving 1 base not matched to a gene. Germline CDR1 reads DFQATT; CDR2 reads SNEGSKA (reference sequence). The CDR3 here is CSAWTGNTEAFF. CDR3 in DNA: TGCAGTGCTTGGACAGGGAACACTGAAGCTTTCTTT.

This chain connects TRBV27 to TRBJ2-3; D remains unclear. In germline, CDR1 is MNHEY, CDR2 SMNVEV (reference sequence). With 6 bases removed from V and 1 base from J, the gap between germline ends came to 32 bases. CDR3 length: 21 amino acids. The CDR3 DNA is TGTGCCAGCAGCCCACTCCCCCGGTGGCAGACGACCGATGGGGGCACAGATACGCAGTATTTT. This gives the protein CASSPLPRWQTTDGGTDTQYF.

In this sample, this clonotype turned up a few times. V and J are TRBV11-3 and TRBJ2-7; the D gene is possibly TRBD1 (6 bases). This CDR3 is 15 amino acids long. V was clipped by 2 bases and J by 0 bases, with 11 bases between them. Germline-derived CDR1 and CDR2 are SGHNT and YENEEA. This CDR3 is CASSLPGTSSYEQYF. CDR3 nucleotide sequence: TGTGCCAGCAGCTTACCCGGGACAAGCTCCTACGAGCAGTACTTC.

This clonotype was found a few times. The chain couples TRBV20-1 to TRBJ2-3; D is perhaps TRBD2 (6 bases). Germline-derived CDR1 and CDR2 are DFQATT and SNEGSKA (reference sequence). The CDR3 sequence is 17 residues long. Trimming cost V 6 bases and J 0 bases, with 22 bases left between them. Here the CDR3 DNA reads TGCAGTGCGCCAAGCTGGAGGGGACCCCCTAGCACAGATACGCAGTATTTT. Protein product: CSAPSWRGPPSTDTQYF.

The J gene is TRBJ2-7, the V gene TRBV6-1; D call uncertain. This CDR3 region has 15 residues. V was trimmed by 1 base and J by 3 bases, leaving 13 bases between them. Looked up from germline, CDR1 is MNHNS and CDR2 is SASEGT. CDR3 coding DNA: TGTGCCAGCAGTGAAGTTTCGTCTAGATTCTACGAGCAGTACTTC. This translates into CASSEVSSRFYEQYF.

The chain employs TRBV6-1 and TRBJ2-7; 13 positions match TRBD2. V was pared by 3 bases and J by 4 bases, with 3 bases of the junction left unmatched. The length of the CDR3 is 15 residues. CDR1 is MNHNS, CDR2 SASEGT, per germline. The CDR3 DNA sequence: TGTGCCAGCAGTGAGACTAGCGGGAGGAATTACGAGCAGTACTTC. Its protein product is CASSETSGRNYEQYF.

The chain is built from TRBV29-1 and TRBJ2-1, with 10 bases matching TRBD2. This CDR3 is 17 amino acids long. V dropped 1 base and J dropped 7; count of bases not matched to a gene: 13. Germline V CDR1 and CDR2: SQVTM, ANQGSEA. CDR3: CSVEVKAGGRGRNEQFF. In DNA form, the CDR3 reads TGCAGCGTTGAAGTAAAAGCGGGGGGGCGGGGCAGAAATGAGCAGTTCTTC.

This clonotype was detected a few times. V gene TRBV20-1 combines with J gene TRBJ2-3, with 8 bases identical to TRBD2. Trimming cost V 5 bases and J 6 bases; bases outside gene matches: 16. The germline V gene has CDR1 DFQATT and CDR2 SNEGSKA (reference sequence). The CDR3 consists of 16 residues. The CDR3 is CSAPKEREGRADTQYF. For the CDR3, the DNA is TGCAGTGCTCCCAAAGAACGGGAGGGCCGCGCGGATACGCAGTATTTT.

V usage is TRBV2 and J usage is TRBJ2-2; TRBD2 might be the D (5 bases). Germline V gene lookup returns CDR1 SNHLY and CDR2 FYNNEI. The CDR3 consists of 17 residues. The V gene lost 4 bases and the J gene lost 0 bases, with 15 bases spanning the gap. DNA of the CDR3: TGTGCCAGCAGTGTTGCGCGGGTGAATGCGAACACCGGGGAGCTGTTTTTT. This encodes CASSVARVNANTGELFF.

This clonotype was picked up a small number of times. This chain joins TRBV5-1 and TRBJ2-3; 10 bases map to TRBD1. Germline V lookup: CDR1 SGHRS, CDR2 YFSETQ. The CDR3 consists of 16 residues. The V and J ends lost 0 bases and 4 bases, in that order; junction bases with no gene match: 5. CDR3 in amino acids: CASSLGDRGPADTQYF. The CDR3 nucleotides are TGCGCCAGCAGCTTGGGGGACAGGGGTCCAGCAGATACGCAGTATTTT.

This clonotype was detected only a few times. The J gene is TRBJ2-7, the V gene TRBV7-8; 8 nucleotides agree with TRBD2. The trim removed 3 bases at V and 2 bases at J, leaving 6 bases unmatched. The CDR3 has 15 residues. Germline V CDR1 and CDR2: SGHVS, FQNEAQ. CDR3 region: CASSFNREGAYEQYF. The CDR3 nucleotides read TGTGCCAGCAGCTTTAACCGGGAGGGGGCCTACGAGCAGTACTTC.